This T cell receptor beta chain was recovered during a study of blood T cells in healthy people across ages. Germline V gene data show CDR1 as MRHNA and CDR2 as SNTAGT. CDR3 size: 12 residues. A second PCR, run for about 6 to 11 cycles, used a sample-barcoded 5' primer plus a J-beta primer mix. TCRdb redid the calling of the 5' RACE reads with MiXCR, one entry per CDR3 protein. The profile shows about 780,000 distinct CDR3 sequences, 20% to 30% of them singletons. This clonotype was found a few times. The junction shows a germline mismatch at one end, possibly a read error. This sample was shared with a second study, whose subject was T cells of mothers and their children. As that report states: Similar effects of thymic selection on TCR recombination output were recorded in related and unrelated pairs.

The chain joins TRBV6-4 to TRBJ2-4, with D perhaps matching TRBD2 (6 bases). This receptor was taken from a boy aged 5-17 years in good health. Material: blood. Here the CDR3 reads CASSDWEAVPDF. The CDR3 nucleotides read TGTGCCAGCAGTGATTGGGAGGCCGTTCCCGACTTC.